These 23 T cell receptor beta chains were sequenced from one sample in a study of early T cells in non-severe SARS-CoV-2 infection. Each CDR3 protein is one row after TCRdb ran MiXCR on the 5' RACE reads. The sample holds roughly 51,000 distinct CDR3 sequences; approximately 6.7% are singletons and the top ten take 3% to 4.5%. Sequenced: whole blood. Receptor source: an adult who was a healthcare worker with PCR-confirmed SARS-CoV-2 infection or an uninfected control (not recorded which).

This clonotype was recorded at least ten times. The CDR3 DNA reads as TGCAGTGCTAGAGCAGGGACAGGGGGCATCTATCAGCCCCAGCATTTT. This gives the protein CSARAGTGGIYQPQHF. The chain uses TRBV20-1 and TRBJ1-5; 12 nucleotides line up with TRBD1. CDR1 DFQATT and CDR2 SNEGSKA come from the germline V gene (reference sequence). V lost 1 base to trimming and J lost 5 bases; unmatched junction nucleotides: 6. CDR3 length: 16 residues.

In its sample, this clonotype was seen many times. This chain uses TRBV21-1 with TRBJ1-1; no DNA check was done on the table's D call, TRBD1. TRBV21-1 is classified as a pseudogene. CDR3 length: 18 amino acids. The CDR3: CASSNYHRVDPLNTEAFF. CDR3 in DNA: TGTGCCAGCAGCAATTACCACAGGGTTGATCCATTGAACACTGAAGCTTTCTTT.

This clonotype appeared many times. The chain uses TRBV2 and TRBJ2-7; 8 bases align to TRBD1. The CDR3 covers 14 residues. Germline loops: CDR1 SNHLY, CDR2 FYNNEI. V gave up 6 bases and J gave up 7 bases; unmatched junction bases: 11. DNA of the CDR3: TGTGCCAGCAGCAGGACAGGGCCAACCGGGGAGCAGTACTTC. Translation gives CASSRTGPTGEQYF.

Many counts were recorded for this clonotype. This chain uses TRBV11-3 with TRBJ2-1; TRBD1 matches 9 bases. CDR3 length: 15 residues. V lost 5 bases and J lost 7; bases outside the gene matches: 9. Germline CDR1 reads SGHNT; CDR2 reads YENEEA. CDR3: CASSPSDRGGNEQFF. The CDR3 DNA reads TGTGCCAGCAGCCCTTCCGACAGGGGGGGGAATGAGCAGTTCTTC.

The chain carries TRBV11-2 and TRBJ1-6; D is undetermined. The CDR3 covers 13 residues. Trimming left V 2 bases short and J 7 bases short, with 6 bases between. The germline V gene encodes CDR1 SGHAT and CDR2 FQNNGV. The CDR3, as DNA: TGTGCCAGCAGCTTAAACAGAAATTCACCCCTCCACTTT. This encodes CASSLNRNSPLHF.

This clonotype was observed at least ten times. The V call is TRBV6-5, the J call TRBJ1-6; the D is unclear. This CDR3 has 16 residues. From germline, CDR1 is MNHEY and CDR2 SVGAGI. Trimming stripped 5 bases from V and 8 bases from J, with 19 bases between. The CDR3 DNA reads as TGTGCCAGCAGTCGACGATCCCGACTTAGGGATTCACCCCTCCACTTT. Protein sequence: CASSRRSRLRDSPLHF.

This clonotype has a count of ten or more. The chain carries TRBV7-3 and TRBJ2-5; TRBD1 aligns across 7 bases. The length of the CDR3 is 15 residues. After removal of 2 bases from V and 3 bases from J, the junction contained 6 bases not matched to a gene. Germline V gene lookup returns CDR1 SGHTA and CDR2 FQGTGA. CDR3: CASSLHGTEEETQYF. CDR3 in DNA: TGTGCCAGCAGCTTACACGGGACAGAGGAAGAGACCCAGTACTTC.

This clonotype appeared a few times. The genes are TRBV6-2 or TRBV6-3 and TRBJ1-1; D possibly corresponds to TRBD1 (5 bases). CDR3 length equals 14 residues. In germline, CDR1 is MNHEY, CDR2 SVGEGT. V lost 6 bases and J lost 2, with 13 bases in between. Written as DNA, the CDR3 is TGTGCCAGCAGCTGGGGACGGAGCAACACTGAAGCTTTCTTT. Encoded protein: CASSWGRSNTEAFF.

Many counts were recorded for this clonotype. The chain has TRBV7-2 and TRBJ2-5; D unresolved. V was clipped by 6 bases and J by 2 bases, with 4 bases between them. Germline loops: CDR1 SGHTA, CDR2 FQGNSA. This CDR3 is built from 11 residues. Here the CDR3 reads CASRKQETQYF. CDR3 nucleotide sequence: TGTGCCAGCAGGAAACAAGAGACCCAGTACTTC.

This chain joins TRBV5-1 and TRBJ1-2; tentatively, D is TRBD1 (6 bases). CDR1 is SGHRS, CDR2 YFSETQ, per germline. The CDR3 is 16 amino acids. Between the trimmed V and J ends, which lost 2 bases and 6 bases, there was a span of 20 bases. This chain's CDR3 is CASSFSPGQTLDGYTF. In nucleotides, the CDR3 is TGCGCCAGCAGCTTCTCTCCGGGACAAACTTTAGATGGCTACACCTTC.

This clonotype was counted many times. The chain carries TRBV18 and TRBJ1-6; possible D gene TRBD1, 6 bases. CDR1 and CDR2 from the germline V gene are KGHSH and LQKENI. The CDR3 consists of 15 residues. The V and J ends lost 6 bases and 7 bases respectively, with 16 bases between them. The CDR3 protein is CASSPRAGVNSPLHF. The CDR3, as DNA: TGTGCCAGCTCGCCGAGAGCAGGGGTCAATTCACCCCTCCACTTT.

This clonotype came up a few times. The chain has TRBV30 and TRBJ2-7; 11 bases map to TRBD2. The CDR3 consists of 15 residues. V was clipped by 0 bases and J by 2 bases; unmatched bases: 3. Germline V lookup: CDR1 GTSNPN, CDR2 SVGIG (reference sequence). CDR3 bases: TGTGCCTGGAGTGTACGACTAGCGGGGACCTACGAGCAGTACTTC. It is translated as CAWSVRLAGTYEQYF.

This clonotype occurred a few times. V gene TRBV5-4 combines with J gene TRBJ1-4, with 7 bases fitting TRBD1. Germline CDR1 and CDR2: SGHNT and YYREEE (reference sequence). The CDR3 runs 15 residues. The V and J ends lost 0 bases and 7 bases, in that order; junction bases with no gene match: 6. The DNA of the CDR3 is TGTGCCAGCAGCTTGGGAGGGGGCAGAAGTGAAAAACTGTTTTTT. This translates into CASSLGGGRSEKLFF.

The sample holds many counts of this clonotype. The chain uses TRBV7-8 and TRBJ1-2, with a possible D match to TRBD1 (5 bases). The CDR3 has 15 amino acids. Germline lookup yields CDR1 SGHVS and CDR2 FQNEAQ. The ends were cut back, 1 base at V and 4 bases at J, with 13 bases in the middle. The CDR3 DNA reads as TGTGCCAGCAGCTTAGTTCCCGGACAAAGCTATGGCTACACCTTC. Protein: CASSLVPGQSYGYTF.

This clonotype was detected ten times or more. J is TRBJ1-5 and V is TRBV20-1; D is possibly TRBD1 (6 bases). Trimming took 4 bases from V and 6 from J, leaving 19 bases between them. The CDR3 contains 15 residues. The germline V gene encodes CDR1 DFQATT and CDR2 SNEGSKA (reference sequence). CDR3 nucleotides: TGCAGTGCTAAGAGGGGCAGGGGATTTGGTCAGCCCCAGCATTTT. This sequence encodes CSAKRGRGFGQPQHF.

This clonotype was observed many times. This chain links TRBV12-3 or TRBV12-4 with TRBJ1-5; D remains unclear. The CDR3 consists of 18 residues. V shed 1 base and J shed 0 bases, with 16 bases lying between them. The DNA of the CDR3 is TGTGCCAGCAGTTTAGGAGTGGTAGGGAGTTATAGCAATCAGCCCCAGCATTTT. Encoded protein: CASSLGVVGSYSNQPQHF.

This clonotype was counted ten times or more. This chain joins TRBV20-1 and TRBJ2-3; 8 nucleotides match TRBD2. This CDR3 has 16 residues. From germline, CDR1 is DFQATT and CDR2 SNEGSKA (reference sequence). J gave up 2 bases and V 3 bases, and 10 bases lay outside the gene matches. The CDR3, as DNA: TGCAGTGCTAGGGAGTCACGGGGGGGATTCACAGATACGCAGTATTTT. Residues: CSARESRGGFTDTQYF.

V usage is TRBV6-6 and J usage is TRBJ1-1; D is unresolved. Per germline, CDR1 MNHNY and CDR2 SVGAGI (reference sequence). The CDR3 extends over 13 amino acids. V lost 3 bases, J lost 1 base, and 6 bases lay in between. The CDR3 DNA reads TGTGCCAGCAGTTATAGGAGGAACACTGAAGCTTTCTTT. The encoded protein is CASSYRRNTEAFF.

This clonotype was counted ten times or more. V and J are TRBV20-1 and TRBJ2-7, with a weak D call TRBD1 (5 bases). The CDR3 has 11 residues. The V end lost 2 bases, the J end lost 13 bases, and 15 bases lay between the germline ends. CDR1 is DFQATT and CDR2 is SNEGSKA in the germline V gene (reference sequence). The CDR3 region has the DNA TGCAGTGCTAGATTGGGGCAGGGCAGTTACTTC. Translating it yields CSARLGQGSYF.

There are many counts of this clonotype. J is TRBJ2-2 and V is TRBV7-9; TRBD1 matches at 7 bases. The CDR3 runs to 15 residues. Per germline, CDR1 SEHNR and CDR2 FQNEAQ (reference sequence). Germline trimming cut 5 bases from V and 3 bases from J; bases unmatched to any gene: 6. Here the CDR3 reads CASSATGTDTGELFF. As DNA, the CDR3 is TGTGCCAGCAGCGCCACCGGGACAGACACCGGGGAGCTGTTTTTT.

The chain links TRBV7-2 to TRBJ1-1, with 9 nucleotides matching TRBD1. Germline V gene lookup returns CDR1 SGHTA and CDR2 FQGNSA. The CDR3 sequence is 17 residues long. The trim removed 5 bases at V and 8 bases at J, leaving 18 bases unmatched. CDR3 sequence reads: CASSPEGRYRGRLEAFF. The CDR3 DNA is TGTGCCAGCAGCCCGGAGGGACGGTACAGGGGGCGTTTAGAAGCTTTCTTT.

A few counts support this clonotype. DNA of the CDR3: TGTGCCATCAGTGAGAGGGGACTAGCGGGGGCCACAGATACGCAGTATTTT. Translating it yields CAISERGLAGATDTQYF. The genes are TRBV10-3 and TRBJ2-3, with 14 bases lining up with TRBD2. J gave up 2 bases and V 2 bases, and 3 bases lay outside the gene matches. Germline CDR1 reads ENHRY; CDR2 reads SYGVKD. The CDR3 is made up of 17 amino acids.

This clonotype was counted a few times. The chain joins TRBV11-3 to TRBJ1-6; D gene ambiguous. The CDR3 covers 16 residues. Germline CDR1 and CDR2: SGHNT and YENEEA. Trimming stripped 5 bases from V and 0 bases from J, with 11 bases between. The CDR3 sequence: CASSLRGVSYNSPLHF. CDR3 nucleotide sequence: TGTGCCAGCAGCCTTCGCGGAGTCTCCTATAATTCACCCCTCCACTTT.